This TCR beta chain was retrieved from a study of blood T cell repertoires in COVID-19. Produced via immunoSEQ multiplex PCR; TCRdb's table is partial and in-frame only. Among fewer than 250,000 clones listed, approximately 91% were seen once. Material: peripheral blood. The TCR comes from a man between 35 and 55 years old with acute or convalescent COVID-19.

The CDR3 is CASRDQGGWSTIYF. The CDR3 DNA is TGTGCCAGCAGGGACCAGGGAGGGTGGAGCACCATATATTTT. This chain connects TRBV6-5 to TRBJ1-3, with TRBD1 as a possible D gene (5 bases). Germline assignment: CDR1 MNHEY and CDR2 SVGAGI. The length of the CDR3 is 14 residues. The ends were cut back, 6 bases at V and 9 bases at J, with 18 bases in the middle.